These T cell receptor beta chains were read from a single sample in a study of T-cell memory formation after mild COVID-19. TCRdb reanalysed the 5' RACE reads using MiXCR and keeps one entry per CDR3 protein. The repertoire holds nearly 200,000 distinct CDR3 sequences, with 15% to 20% as singletons. The specimen was PBMCs or a T cell subset sorted from them (not recorded which). Source of these receptors: an adult woman who had mild COVID-19 (a few samples of this study predate the infection). Cell type and time point are not known. CDR3s include the opening cysteine and the closing phenylalanine or tryptophan. The D gene is left open where the match is weak. Only some rows state a clone size, as once, few, many or a class for expanded clones.

clone_size	d_call	j_call	v_call	cdr3_aa	cdr3_nt
-	-	TRBJ2-7	TRBV24-1	CATSEGATYEQYF	TGTGCCACCAGTGAAGGGGCAACCTACGAGCAGTACTTC
-	-	TRBJ1-1	TRBV4-1	CASSQGPTRLNTEAFF	TGCGCCAGCAGCCAAGGGCCGACGAGACTGAACACTGAAGCTTTCTTT
many	TRBD2	TRBJ2-5	TRBV5-1	CASSAGLAEQETQYF	TGCGCCAGCAGCGCGGGACTAGCGGAACAAGAGACCCAGTACTTC
-	TRBD2	TRBJ2-5	TRBV7-6	CASSSGTSGGQETQYF	TGTGCCAGCAGCTCCGGGACTAGCGGGGGGCAAGAGACCCAGTACTTC
-	-	TRBJ2-2	TRBV12-3/TRBV12-4	CASSFSRDTGELFF	TGTGCCAGCAGTTTTTCTCGGGACACCGGGGAGCTGTTTTTT
many	-	TRBJ1-4	TRBV29-1	CSVDLGYNEKLFF	TGCAGCGTTGATTTGGGGTATAATGAAAAACTGTTTTTT
-	TRBD1	TRBJ1-2	TRBV10-3	CAISAGTGGGLYGYTF	TGTGCCATCAGTGCAGGAACAGGGGGCGGGCTCTATGGCTACACCTTC
-	TRBD1	TRBJ1-1	TRBV20-1	CSARPRQGLDTEAFF	TGCAGTGCTAGACCTCGACAGGGGTTGGACACTGAAGCTTTCTTT
-	-	TRBJ1-1	TRBV5-5	CASSFIQGTEAFF	TGTGCCAGCAGCTTTATCCAGGGCACTGAAGCTTTCTTT
-	-	TRBJ2-1	TRBV24-1	CATSDIGQGAGEQFF	TGTGCCACCAGTGATATAGGACAGGGAGCGGGGGAGCAGTTCTTC
-	-	TRBJ2-1	TRBV4-3	CASSQDVVLPEQFF	TGCGCCAGCAGCCAAGACGTGGTCCTTCCTGAGCAGTTCTTC
-	TRBD2	TRBJ2-1	TRBV9	CASSVAGGSSYNEQFF	TGTGCCAGCAGCGTAGCGGGAGGGAGCTCCTACAATGAGCAGTTCTTC
many	-	TRBJ1-1	TRBV29-1	CSVESGVRGTEAFF	TGCAGCGTTGAGTCCGGGGTCAGGGGCACTGAAGCTTTCTTT
-	-	TRBJ2-3	TRBV21-1	CASSNGDPRAGGVTDTQYF	TGTGCCAGCAGCAATGGGGATCCCCGAGCGGGAGGAGTCACAGATACGCAGTATTTT
-	TRBD2	TRBJ2-7	TRBV4-2	CASSPGLAGAPYEQYF	TGTGCCAGCAGCCCTGGACTAGCGGGGGCCCCCTACGAGCAGTACTTC
few	-	TRBJ2-1	TRBV7-2	CASSPPREQLF	TGTGCCAGCAGCCCCCCTAGAGAGCAGCTCTTC
-	TRBD2	TRBJ2-3	TRBV5-1	CASSLETSHDTQYF	TGCGCCAGCAGCTTGGAGACTAGCCACGATACGCAGTATTTT
many	-	TRBJ2-7	TRBV6-1	CASSRTASYEQYF	TGTGCCAGCAGCAGGACAGCCTCCTACGAGCAGTACTTC
-	-	TRBJ1-2	TRBV3-1	CASSQGAGTVYTF	TGTGCCAGCAGCCAAGGGGCGGGGACGGTCTACACCTTC
-	-	TRBJ2-7	TRBV29-1	CSVVPPAGLNEQYF	TGCAGCGTTGTCCCCCCGGCGGGGTTGAACGAGCAGTACTTC
few	-	TRBJ1-1	TRBV7-3	CASSFLFRGGTEAFF	TGTGCCAGCAGTTTCCTCTTCAGGGGAGGAACTGAAGCTTTCTTT
-	TRBD1	TRBJ1-6	TRBV11-2	CASKEWTGIGSPLHF	TGTGCCAGCAAAGAGTGGACAGGGATAGGTTCACCCCTCCACTTT
few	-	TRBJ1-1	TRBV7-2	CASSLGDSYTEAFF	TGTGCCAGCAGCTTAGGAGACAGCTACACTGAAGCTTTCTTT
few	TRBD2	TRBJ2-5	TRBV2	CASRPSGAQETQYF	TGTGCCAGCAGGCCTAGCGGCGCCCAAGAGACCCAGTACTTC
-	TRBD1	TRBJ2-7	TRBV27	CASSLEGTGPGRRYF	TGTGCCAGCAGTTTAGAGGGGACAGGGCCGGGGAGGCGGTACTTC
few	-	TRBJ2-2	TRBV6-4	CASSDGAGRHTGELFF	TGTGCCAGCAGTGACGGGGCAGGGAGGCACACCGGGGAGCTGTTTTTT
-	TRBD2	TRBJ2-2	TRBV7-6	CASSSTGTRRTGELFF	TGTGCCAGCAGCTCTACCGGGACTAGGAGGACCGGGGAGCTGTTTTTT
few	-	TRBJ2-2	TRBV6-6	CASSSPFGGGPTGELFF	TGTGCCAGCAGTTCTCCCTTTGGGGGGGGGCCGACCGGGGAGCTGTTTTTT
many	-	TRBJ2-3	TRBV24-1	CATGKQTTDTQYF	TGTGCCACAGGGAAGCAGACCACAGATACGCAGTATTTT
-	-	TRBJ2-2	TRBV7-8	CASSSVRANTGELFF	TGTGCCAGCAGCTCCGTCCGGGCGAACACCGGGGAGCTGTTTTTT